This TCR beta chain was recorded in a study of blood T cell repertoires in COVID-19. About the research overall: Sites in the United States, Italy and Spain provided acute and convalescent COVID-19 samples. The analysed material was cDNA or gDNA that came from T cells, B-cell-depleted T cells, or PBMCs.

This clone was observed a single time. In the study's own analysis: Using reference gene primer amplification, nucleated cell counts were estimated. The protocol was immunoSEQ multiplex PCR, while the TCRdb copy is restricted to in-frame clones and leaves out a portion. V and J calls plus clone size are reproduced from that table; the DNA served to infer D and trimming. Of roughly 230,000 clones listed, 65% to 90% are singletons. The TCR was taken from a man aged 45-65 years with COVID-19, enrolled during active disease. Material: peripheral blood.

CDR3 in DNA: TGTGCCAGCAGCTTAACAGACGTGGCCACAGATACGCAGTATTTT. Protein: CASSLTDVATDTQYF. The rearrangement links TRBV11-2 to TRBJ2-3, with D uncertain. Looked up from germline, CDR1 is SGHAT and CDR2 is FQNNGV. With 2 bases removed from V and 2 bases from J, the gap between germline ends came to 11 bases. The CDR3 has 15 residues.